A selection of T cell receptor beta chains follows, all from one sample in a study of shared T cell receptors in the human thymus. Repertoires were generated with immunoSEQ multiplex PCR, while TCRdb's copy carries only in-frame clones and drops some. This sample has some 760,000 clones, with 70% to 90% found just once. These data also featured in a second study, about human thymus T cells.

The sample was thymocytes. These receptors originate from a girl under three years old with a congenital heart defect. CDR3s include the opening cysteine and the closing phenylalanine or tryptophan. The D gene is left open where the match is weak. Clone size is not always given. Where it is, it says once, few, many or a class for expanded clones.

>-|TRBV19|-|TRBJ1-1
CASSIFGPKAGNTEAFF
TGTGCCAGTAGTATATTTGGCCCTAAAGCGGGGAACACTGAAGCTTTCTTT
>TRBD1|TRBV28|-|TRBJ1-1
CASSPRTGAFTNTEAFF
TGTGCCAGCAGTCCTCGGACAGGAGCTTTCACGAACACTGAAGCTTTCTTT
>-|TRBV5-1|-|TRBJ1-1
CASSLESVRRNTEAFF
TGCGCCAGCAGCTTGGAGTCCGTGAGGAGGAACACTGAAGCTTTCTTT
>-|TRBV19|-|TRBJ1-2
CASSGSDYGYTF
TGTGCCAGTAGTGGGAGTGACTATGGCTACACCTTC
>-|TRBV27|few|TRBJ1-1
CASSKNLDNTEAFF
TGTGCCAGCAGTAAAAACCTAGATAACACTGAAGCTTTCTTT
>TRBD2|TRBV6-1|-|TRBJ2-6
CASSEGGGQGRTNTSSGANVLTF
TGTGCCAGCAGTGAAGGCGGGGGGCAGGGACGGACCAATACTTCCTCTGGGGCCAACGTCCTGACTTTC
>TRBD1|TRBV5-6|-|TRBJ1-3
CASRVTGQGSGNTIYF
TGTGCCAGCAGAGTGACTGGACAGGGCTCTGGAAACACCATATATTTT
>-|TRBV9|-|TRBJ2-7
CASSVDRTGSNSYEQYF
TGTGCCAGCAGCGTAGACCGAACAGGGTCTAACTCCTACGAGCAGTACTTC
>TRBD2|TRBV5-1|-|TRBJ2-3
CASSHHSGRTDTQYF
TGCGCCAGCAGCCACCATAGCGGGAGAACAGATACGCAGTATTTT
>TRBD1|TRBV28|-|TRBJ2-5
CASRPDRAQETQYF
TGTGCCAGCAGACCAGACAGGGCCCAAGAGACCCAGTACTTC
>TRBD2|TRBV4-3|-|TRBJ2-2
CASSHDRGASGGSKGELFF
TGCGCCAGCAGCCACGACCGAGGGGCGAGCGGGGGGTCGAAGGGGGAGCTGTTTTTT
>-|TRBV19|-|TRBJ1-3
CASTGGITETGNTIYF
TGTGCCAGTACGGGGGGCATTACAGAGACTGGAAACACCATATATTTT
>-|TRBV18|-|TRBJ1-2
CASSPPPGMGGYTF
TGTGCCAGCTCACCACCCCCGGGAATGGGTGGCTACACCTTC
>-|TRBV5-5|-|TRBJ1-4
CASRGDSRDEKLFF
TGTGCCAGCAGGGGTGACAGTCGGGATGAAAAACTGTTTTTT
>-|TRBV5-6|-|TRBJ1-6
CASSHQKIGDSPLHF
TGTGCCAGCAGCCACCAGAAAATAGGAGATTCACCCCTCCACTTT
>-|TRBV14|-|TRBJ1-6
CASSQGQFGSPLHF
TGTGCCAGCAGCCAAGGCCAGTTCGGGTCACCCCTCCACTTT
>-|TRBV5-1|-|TRBJ2-7
CASSFDRMSYEQYF
TGCGCCAGCAGCTTCGACAGGATGTCCTACGAGCAGTACTTC
>TRBD2|TRBV5-6|-|TRBJ2-5
CASSSAGVGVVQETQYF
TGTGCCAGCAGCTCGGCGGGGGTTGGGGTCGTCCAAGAGACCCAGTACTTC
>-|TRBV11-1|-|TRBJ2-3
CASRHRGSVGTDTQYF
TGTGCCAGCCGTCACCGGGGGTCTGTCGGCACAGATACGCAGTATTTT
>-|TRBV14|-|TRBJ1-6
CASSQGRAQLYNSPLHF
TGTGCCAGCAGCCAAGGGAGGGCGCAGCTGTATAATTCACCCCTCCACTTT
>-|TRBV28|-|TRBJ2-7
CASRLRDEQYF
TGTGCCAGCAGGCTACGAGACGAGCAGTACTTC
>TRBD1|TRBV5-6|once|TRBJ2-5
CASSPDREQETQYF
TGTGCCAGCAGCCCGGACAGGGAACAAGAGACCCAGTACTTC
>-|TRBV11-1|few|TRBJ2-1
CASSLVLLGDRSYNEQFF
TGTGCCAGCAGCTTAGTCCTTCTAGGAGACCGCTCCTACAATGAGCAGTTCTTC
>TRBD1|TRBV9|-|TRBJ2-1
CASSVLGGSRNEQFF
TGTGCCAGCAGCGTACTAGGGGGCAGCAGGAATGAGCAGTTCTTC
>TRBD1|TRBV12-5|-|TRBJ1-5
CASGLDGTGTNQPQHF
TGTGCTAGTGGTTTGGACGGGACAGGGACCAATCAGCCCCAGCATTTT
>-|TRBV4-3|once|TRBJ1-2
CASSYDGGQGRDYGYTF
TGCGCCAGCAGCTACGACGGGGGGCAGGGCCGTGACTATGGCTACACCTTC
>-|TRBV7-6|-|TRBJ2-7
CASSLAKRRSSYEQYF
TGTGCCAGCAGCTTAGCGAAAAGGCGGAGCTCCTACGAGCAGTACTTC
>-|TRBV9|-|TRBJ2-6
CASSVVVPGNRATGANVLTF
TGTGCCAGCAGCGTAGTAGTTCCGGGTAATAGAGCCACTGGGGCCAACGTCCTGACTTTC
>TRBD2|TRBV7-2|-|TRBJ2-1
CASSLGTSGGDNEQFF
TGTGCCAGCAGCTTGGGGACTAGCGGGGGCGACAATGAGCAGTTCTTC
>TRBD1|TRBV18|-|TRBJ1-3
CASSPMNRGLGSYSGNTIYF
TGTGCCAGCTCACCTATGAACAGGGGGCTAGGTAGTTACTCTGGAAACACCATATATTTT
>TRBD1|TRBV7-9|-|TRBJ2-2
CASSSQGATGGELFF
TGTGCCAGCAGCTCTCAGGGGGCGACTGGCGGGGAGCTGTTTTTT
>-|TRBV30|few|TRBJ2-7
CAWNTPYEQYF
TGTGCCTGGAACACACCGTACGAGCAGTACTTC
>-|TRBV9|-|TRBJ1-1
CASSVIANTEAFF
TGTGCCAGCAGCGTAATAGCAAACACTGAAGCTTTCTTT
>TRBD1|TRBV28|-|TRBJ2-5
CASSLWPQIDRGPHQETQYF
TGTGCCAGCAGTTTATGGCCCCAAATAGACAGGGGGCCACACCAAGAGACCCAGTACTTC
>TRBD2|TRBV13|-|TRBJ2-1
CASSWTSGGALRSSYNEQFF
TGTGCCAGCAGCTGGACTAGCGGGGGGGCCCTCCGGAGCTCCTACAATGAGCAGTTCTTC
>-|TRBV28|-|TRBJ2-7
CASSLCAPATSYEQYF
TGTGCCAGCAGTTTATGCGCCCCAGCGACCTCCTACGAGCAGTACTTC
>TRBD1|TRBV19|-|TRBJ2-7
CASRPGQGHEQYF
TGTGCCAGTAGACCGGGACAGGGACACGAGCAGTACTTC
>-|TRBV7-2|-|TRBJ2-5
CASSLSSQETQYF
TGTGCCAGCAGCTTGTCGAGTCAAGAGACCCAGTACTTC
>TRBD2|TRBV18|few|TRBJ2-2
CASSPGLYTGELFF
TGTGCCAGCTCACCGGGACTATATACCGGGGAGCTGTTTTTT
>-|TRBV6-5|-|TRBJ1-1
CASSQGRLVPEAFF
TGTGCCAGCAGCCAGGGGAGATTAGTGCCTGAAGCTTTCTTT
>-|TRBV12-5|-|TRBJ2-1
CASGLGGGRTYNEQFF
TGTGCTAGTGGTTTGGGTGGGGGGAGAACCTACAATGAGCAGTTCTTC
>TRBD2|TRBV5-4|-|TRBJ2-7
CASSLGPKGTNEQYF
TGTGCCAGCAGCTTGGGTCCAAAAGGGACTAACGAGCAGTACTTC
>-|TRBV25-1|-|TRBJ1-1
CASSKRIGGTEAFF
TGTGCCAGCAGTAAGAGGATAGGCGGCACTGAAGCTTTCTTT
>TRBD1|TRBV5-1|-|TRBJ2-7
CASSLRQGLYEQYF
TGCGCCAGCAGCTTGAGACAGGGGCTCTACGAGCAGTACTTC
>TRBD1|TRBV9|-|TRBJ2-6
CASSVDSGTATPTGANVLTF
TGTGCCAGCAGCGTAGATTCTGGGACAGCCACCCCGACCGGGGCCAACGTCCTGACTTTC
>-|TRBV9|few|TRBJ2-5
CASSGGANQETQYF
TGTGCCAGCAGCGGCGGGGCAAACCAAGAGACCCAGTACTTC
>-|TRBV5-1|-|TRBJ1-1
CASSRQDSNTEAFF
TGCGCCAGCAGCCGACAGGACAGCAACACTGAAGCTTTCTTT
>TRBD1|TRBV5-1|-|TRBJ2-1
CASSLDTGEPARSYNEQFF
TGCGCCAGCAGCTTGGATACAGGGGAGCCTGCCCGCTCCTACAATGAGCAGTTCTTC
>TRBD1|TRBV14|-|TRBJ2-7
CASTHLHRDRGLYEQYF
TGTGCCAGCACCCACCTTCACCGGGACAGGGGGCTCTACGAGCAGTACTTC
>-|TRBV7-9|-|TRBJ1-2
CASSLPAGHNYGYTF
TGTGCCAGCAGCTTACCGGCAGGGCATAACTATGGCTACACCTTC
>-|TRBV4-3|-|TRBJ2-3
CASSQERYWGGQWGPDTQYF
TGCGCCAGCAGCCAAGAAAGATATTGGGGAGGACAATGGGGTCCAGATACGCAGTATTTT
>-|TRBV6-4|-|TRBJ1-2
CASSEEQGKHGYTF
TGTGCCAGCAGTGAGGAACAGGGAAAGCATGGCTACACCTTC
>TRBD1|TRBV7-2|-|TRBJ1-5
CASTKGALNQPQHF
TGTGCCAGCACCAAGGGGGCGCTCAATCAGCCCCAGCATTTT
>-|TRBV7-6|few|TRBJ1-2
CASSFVQGPNYGYTF
TGTGCCAGCAGCTTTGTCCAGGGCCCTAACTATGGCTACACCTTC